These 32 T cell receptor beta chains were sequenced from one sample in a study of blood T cell repertoires in COVID-19 (TCRdb year 2020). Libraries came from the immunoSEQ multiplex PCR assay. The source is immuneACCESS, and TCRdb retained only in-frame sequences with V and J called. Part of the clones is not carried over; for the studies checked, unresolved V genes explain less than half of this, and the remainder is unexplained. Here the sample has roughly 100,000 clones; around 76% occur a single time. Just under 20% of the sample is in the top ten clones. The sample taken for sequencing was peripheral blood. These receptors all stem from a woman in her sixties or seventies with acute or convalescent COVID-19.

The chain combines TRBV5-1 with TRBJ2-3, with 9 positions matching TRBD1. CDR3 length: 14 residues. Looked up from germline, CDR1 is SGHRS and CDR2 is YFSETQ. Trimming cost V 4 bases and J 5 bases; bases outside gene matches: 5. In DNA, the CDR3 is TGCGCCAGCAGCCCTGACAGGGGGGGAGATACGCAGTATTTT. Translating gives CASSPDRGGDTQYF. Filled out from reference TRBV5-1 and TRBJ2-3, the complete variable domain reads KAGVTQTPRYLIKTRGQQVTLSCSPISGHRSVSWYQQTPGQGLQFLFEYFSETQRNKGNFPGRFSGRQFSNSRSEMNVSTLELGDSALYLCASSPDRGGDTQYFGPGTRLTVL.

This chain uses TRBV7-6 with TRBJ2-5; D is uncertain. The CDR3 covers 14 residues. Germline V lookup: CDR1 SGHVS, CDR2 FNYEAQ. V gave up 1 base and J gave up 4 bases, with 10 bases separating them. CDR3 coding DNA: TGTGCCAGCAGCTTAGTAATAGTCCGAGAGACCCAGTACTTC. It translates to CASSLVIVRETQYF.

This chain joins TRBV15 and TRBJ2-1, with D perhaps TRBD2 (5 bases). The CDR3 covers 17 residues. Germline loops: CDR1 LNHNV, CDR2 YYDKDF (reference sequence). V dropped 2 bases and J dropped 4 bases, with 18 bases sitting between them. CDR3: CATSRILGEIFYNEQFF. The CDR3 nucleotides are TGTGCCACCAGCAGAATACTCGGGGAGATTTTTTACAATGAGCAGTTCTTC.

V usage is TRBV18 and J usage is TRBJ1-1, with a weak D call TRBD1 (6 bases). CDR3 length: 13 residues. Trimming removed 4 bases at V and 2 bases at J, with 8 bases between. The germline gives CDR1 KGHSH, CDR2 LQKENI. As DNA, the CDR3 is TGTGCCAGCTCACAACAGGGAAACACTGAAGCTTTCTTT. Translating it yields CASSQQGNTEAFF.

This clone was counted many times. The identical CDR3 is also encoded by other nucleotide sequences in the sample. The chain is built from TRBV5-1 and TRBJ2-7; 8 bases agree with TRBD2. CDR1 is SGHRS, CDR2 YFSETQ, per germline. There are 16 residues in the CDR3. As DNA, the CDR3 is TGCCCCCGCTTGAGCGGTCGGGGGGGCCGGGGGGGGGAGCAGTACTTC. This sequence encodes CPRLSGRGGRGGEQYF.

The chain joins TRBV5-1 to TRBJ2-2; TRBD2 might be the D (6 bases). CDR3 length equals 14 residues. Germline V gives CDR1 SGHRS, CDR2 YFSETQ. V lost 3 bases and J lost 5, with 11 bases in between. CDR3 in amino acids: CASSSTGLTGELFF. The CDR3 DNA reads TGCGCCAGCAGCTCTACAGGACTAACCGGGGAGCTGTTTTTT.

The V gene is TRBV18, the J gene TRBJ1-4; TRBD1 aligns across 9 bases. J was trimmed by 6 bases and V by 5 bases; bases with no gene match: 4. The CDR3 length is 14 residues. Germline V gene lookup returns CDR1 KGHSH and CDR2 LQKENI. The DNA for the CDR3 is TGTGCCAGCTCATCACAGGGGGCATATGAAAAACTGTTTTTT. Protein: CASSSQGAYEKLFF. The whole variable domain, remainder taken from reference TRBV18 and TRBJ1-4, is NAGVMQNPRHLVRRRGQEARLRCSPMKGHSHVYWYRQLPEEGLKFMVYLQKENIIDESGMPKERFSAEFPKEGPSILRIQQVVRGDSAAYFCASSSQGAYEKLFFGSGTQLSVL.

V is TRBV2 and J is TRBJ2-1, with 14 bases aligning to TRBD2. The germline V gene has CDR1 SNHLY and CDR2 FYNNEI. The CDR3 contains 14 residues. Trimming removed 8 bases from V and 5 bases from J; junction bases left unmatched: 2. The DNA of the CDR3 is TGTGCCAGCTCGACTAGCGGGGGGGACAATGAGCAGTTCTTC. Residues: CASSTSGGDNEQFF. The variable domain in full, completed from reference TRBV2 and TRBJ2-1, reads EPEVTQTPSHQVTQMGQEVILRCVPISNHLYFYWYRQILGQKVEFLVSFYNNEISEKSEIFDDQFSVERPDGSNFTLKIRSTKLEDSAMYFCASSTSGGDNEQFFGPGTRLTVL.

This clone has more than one count but fewer than ten. The CDR3 region has the DNA TGTGCCTGGAGAACAGGTCTTAGCAATCAGCCCCAGCATTTT. Translating it yields CAWRTGLSNQPQHF. V and J are TRBV30 and TRBJ1-5; D may be TRBD1 (5 bases). Germline V gene lookup returns CDR1 GTSNPN and CDR2 SVGIG (reference sequence). V lost 3 bases and J 0 bases, leaving 9 bases between the germline ends. The CDR3 loop spans 14 amino acids.

This chain uses TRBV28 with TRBJ1-2; D not resolved. Germline lookup yields CDR1 MDHEN and CDR2 SYDVKM. Trimming removed 6 bases at V and 4 bases at J, with 21 bases between. The CDR3 covers 16 residues. The CDR3 nucleotides are TGTGCCAGCAGACCCTGGGTTGTGGGTACGGGCTATGGCTACACCTTC. Protein sequence: CASRPWVVGTGYGYTF.

The rearrangement links TRBV4-1 to TRBJ2-1; the match to TRBD1 covers 8 bases. The CDR3 has 15 residues. Losses at the gene ends were 3 bases for V and 4 bases for J; bases not matched to a gene: 5. Germline CDR1 reads MGHRA; CDR2 reads YSYEKL. As DNA, the CDR3 is TGCGCCAGCAGCCATGAGGACAGGGCGTACAATGAGCAGTTCTTC. It encodes CASSHEDRAYNEQFF.

This clone occurred a few times. The V call is TRBV2, the J call TRBJ2-1; the match to TRBD2 covers 11 bases. CDR1 and CDR2 (germline): SNHLY, FYNNEI. The CDR3 is made up of 15 amino acids. Trimming at V came to 5 bases and at J to 7 bases, leaving 7 bases not matched to a gene. CDR3 nucleotide sequence: TGTGCCAGCAGTTTGAGGCTAGCGGGGGGTAATGAGCAGTTCTTC. Its protein is CASSLRLAGGNEQFF.

The V call is TRBV9, the J call TRBJ1-4; 7 bases map to TRBD1. Trimming took 4 bases from V and 7 from J; bases not matched to a gene: 13. This CDR3 is 16 amino acids long. CDR1 and CDR2 (germline): SGDLS, YYNGEE. Here the CDR3 DNA reads TGTGCCAGCAGCCCCGAGGACAGGTCTATTACTGAAAAACTGTTTTTT. Amino acid sequence: CASSPEDRSITEKLFF.

This chain links TRBV7-2 with TRBJ2-7; TRBD1 might be the D (6 bases). Germline V lookup: CDR1 SGHTA, CDR2 FQGNSA. The CDR3 covers 14 residues. V was shortened by 4 bases and J by 2 bases, with 12 bases between the two germline ends. The CDR3 DNA sequence: TGTGCCAGCAGCTCAACGCCAGGGGCCTACGAGCAGTACTTC. It encodes CASSSTPGAYEQYF. Variable domain in full (rest from reference TRBV7-2 and TRBJ2-7): GAGVSQSPSNKVTEKGKDVELRCDPISGHTALYWYRQSLGQGLEFLIYFQGNSAPDKSGLPSDRFSAERTGGSVSTLTIQRTQQEDSAVYLCASSSTPGAYEQYFGPGTRLTVT.

J is TRBJ1-5 and V is TRBV5-5, with D possibly matching TRBD1 (6 bases). The CDR3 extends over 17 amino acids. Germline V gene data show CDR1 as SGHKS and CDR2 as YYEKEE (reference sequence). The V end lost 4 bases, the J end lost 1 base, and 18 bases lay between the germline ends. CDR3 bases: TGTGCCAGCAGCAGTAGGGGGGGCGCGGGGAGCAATCAGCCCCAGCATTTT. Encoded protein: CASSSRGGAGSNQPQHF.

In this sample, this clone turned up once. The V and J genes are TRBV2 and TRBJ2-7, with D perhaps TRBD2 (7 bases). CDR1 is SNHLY, CDR2 FYNNEI, per germline. This CDR3 has 15 residues. V gave up 1 base and J gave up 4 bases, with 14 bases separating them. The CDR3: CASSEGGGAVYEQYF. The DNA for the CDR3 is TGTGCCAGCAGTGAAGGTGGGGGGGCTGTTTACGAGCAGTACTTC.

V and J are TRBV5-6 and TRBJ1-5; tentative D call: TRBD1 (6 bases). The CDR3 totals 17 residues. Trimming pared 4 bases from V and 3 bases from J, leaving 20 bases between. The V gene's germline CDR1 is SGHDT and CDR2 YYEEEE. For the CDR3, the DNA is TGTGCCAGCAGCAGAGGCTTAACAGGGCTCGACAATCAGCCCCAGCATTTT. This gives the protein CASSRGLTGLDNQPQHF.

The genes are TRBV7-9 and TRBJ2-1, with 9 nucleotides matching TRBD2. CDR1 and CDR2 (germline): SEHNR, FQNEAQ (reference sequence). The CDR3 is 16 amino acids. J was trimmed by 8 bases and V by 3 bases; bases with no gene match: 11. CDR3 sequence (DNA): TGTGCCAGCAGCTTGGGGACCGGGGCGGGGGGGGATGAGCAGTTCTTC. Its translation is CASSLGTGAGGDEQFF.

V and J are TRBV6-5 and TRBJ1-1; D gene unclear. Trimming shortened V by 2 bases and J by 5 bases, and 6 bases separated the two germline ends. The V gene's germline CDR1 is MNHEY and CDR2 SVGAGI. The CDR3 covers 12 residues. CDR3 DNA sequence: TGTGCCAGCAGTTACGGTACTACTGAAGCTTTCTTT. Encoded protein: CASSYGTTEAFF.

The genes are TRBV5-4 and TRBJ2-3; 9 bases are a match to TRBD2. This CDR3 contains 16 residues. Germline CDR1 is SGHNT and CDR2 is YYREEE (reference sequence). The V and J ends lost 4 bases and 1 base, in that order; junction bases with no gene match: 7. The CDR3 coding sequence is TGTGCCAGCAGCATCGCTAGCGGGGCGGGCACAGATACGCAGTATTTT. Its translation is CASSIASGAGTDTQYF.

V and J are TRBV27 and TRBJ1-4, with D maybe TRBD1 (5 bases). Trimming removed 3 bases from V and 2 bases from J, with 10 bases in between. The CDR3 extends over 15 amino acids. The germline V gene encodes CDR1 MNHEY and CDR2 SMNVEV (reference sequence). CDR3 sequence (DNA): TGTGCCAGCAGTTTCGGCCAGGGTACTAATGAAAAACTGTTTTTT. Protein sequence: CASSFGQGTNEKLFF.

This clone was detected only a few times. The chain couples TRBV3-1 (or the pseudogene TRBV3-2) to TRBJ2-5, with TRBD2 matching over 11 bases. Germline trimming cut 1 base from V and 5 bases from J; bases unmatched to any gene: 6. The CDR3 totals 16 residues. Germline CDR1 reads LGHDT; CDR2 reads YNNKEL (reference sequence). The CDR3 DNA reads TGTGCCAGCAGCCAAGTTAGCGGGGGGGGTCGGGAGACCCAGTACTTC. Translation: CASSQVSGGGRETQYF.

This clone has just a few counts. The V call is TRBV10-3, the J call TRBJ2-7; D is possibly TRBD1 (6 bases). This CDR3 comprises 14 residues. V gave up 7 bases and J gave up 7 bases, with 20 bases separating them. Looked up from germline, CDR1 is ENHRY and CDR2 is SYGVKD. The CDR3 protein is CAIKSTRDIREQYF. CDR3 DNA sequence: TGTGCCATCAAATCCACTCGGGACATCAGAGAGCAGTACTTC.

The rearrangement joins TRBV5-1 to TRBJ1-3; 7 nucleotides agree with TRBD1. The CDR3 has 14 residues. J gave up 4 bases and V 4 bases, and 5 bases lay outside the gene matches. The germline CDR1 and CDR2 sequences are SGHRS and YFSETQ. CDR3 residues: CASSGDRPGNTIYF. The CDR3 DNA reads TGCGCCAGCAGCGGGGACAGACCAGGAAACACCATATATTTT.

The rearrangement uses TRBV7-9 and TRBJ1-4, with D unclear. V lost 6 bases and J lost 7, with 12 bases in between. CDR3 length: 13 residues. In germline, CDR1 is SEHNR, CDR2 FQNEAQ (reference sequence). The DNA of the CDR3 is TGTGCCAGCAGAGGACGGGCGGGTGAAAAACTGTTTTTT. It codes for CASRGRAGEKLFF.

This rearrangement joins TRBV19 to TRBJ2-3, with 11 bases lining up with TRBD2. Germline V CDR1 and CDR2: LNHDA, SQIVND (reference sequence). V was clipped by 2 bases and J by 0 bases; unmatched bases: 1. The CDR3 runs 16 residues. The CDR3 region has the DNA TGTGCCAGTAGTATACTAGCGGGGGGTAGCACAGATACGCAGTATTTT. It encodes CASSILAGGSTDTQYF.

This clone was found a few times. The V call is TRBV4-1, the J call TRBJ1-2; D not resolved. Trimming removed 0 bases from V and 0 bases from J, with 5 bases in between. Germline CDR1 reads MGHRA; CDR2 reads YSYEKL. This CDR3 spans 14 amino acids. The CDR3 protein is CASSQEATNYGYTF. DNA of the CDR3: TGCGCCAGCAGCCAAGAAGCCACTAACTATGGCTACACCTTC.

The V and J genes are TRBV3-1 (or the pseudogene TRBV3-2) and TRBJ1-4; 8 positions agree with TRBD1. CDR1 and CDR2 (germline): LGHDT, YNNKEL (reference sequence). Germline trimming cut 3 bases from V and 2 bases from J; bases unmatched to any gene: 5. This CDR3 region has 16 residues. Here the CDR3 DNA reads TGTGCCAGCAGCCACCTCAGGACAGGGACTAATGAAAAACTGTTTTTT. Translated: CASSHLRTGTNEKLFF.

V usage is TRBV30 and J usage is TRBJ2-5; D might be TRBD2 (5 bases). V was shortened by 3 bases and J by 6 bases, with 11 bases between the two germline ends. The germline gives CDR1 GTSNPN, CDR2 SVGIG (reference sequence). The CDR3 has 12 amino acids. CDR3 sequence: CAWSGFGKTQYF. The CDR3 DNA reads as TGTGCCTGGAGCGGTTTCGGGAAGACCCAGTACTTC.

The chain carries TRBV7-2 and TRBJ1-1; the D is unclear. Trimming took off 3 bases at V and 6 bases at J, with 11 bases between the two ends. The CDR3 covers 13 residues. CDR1 is SGHTA and CDR2 is FQGNSA in the germline V gene. The CDR3 DNA sequence: TGTGCCAGCAGCTTCAGACCCGGGGCTGAAGCTTTCTTT. Amino acids: CASSFRPGAEAFF.

CDR3: CASSISGGHYNEQFF. As DNA, the CDR3 is TGTGCCAGTAGTATTAGCGGGGGCCACTACAATGAGCAGTTCTTC. The V and J genes are TRBV19 and TRBJ2-1; 9 nucleotides line up with TRBD2. Germline V gives CDR1 LNHDA, CDR2 SQIVND (reference sequence). The CDR3 runs 15 residues. After removal of 3 bases from V and 3 bases from J, the junction contained 3 bases not matched to a gene. Full variable domain (remainder filled in from reference TRBV19 and TRBJ2-1): DGGITQSPKYLFRKEGQNVTLSCEQNLNHDAMYWYRQDPGQGLRLIYYSQIVNDFQKGDIAEGYSVSREKKESFPLTVTSAQKNPTAFYLCASSISGGHYNEQFFGPGTRLTVL.

J is TRBJ1-4 and V is TRBV5-1, with TRBD1 as a possible D gene (5 bases). Germline CDR1 reads SGHRS; CDR2 reads YFSETQ. CDR3 length equals 16 residues. V dropped 1 base and J dropped 4 bases, with 14 bases sitting between them. CDR3 region: CASSLNGRGSNEKLFF. The CDR3 coding sequence is TGCGCCAGCAGCTTGAACGGGAGGGGTAGTAATGAAAAACTGTTTTTT.